Below, 15 T cell receptor beta chains from the same sample are listed, as sequenced in a study of blood T cell repertoires in COVID-19. Sequenced by immunoSEQ multiplex PCR; TCRdb stores in-frame clones only, minus some. Found here are approximately 10,000 clones, 82% of them singletons; the top ten hold around a fifth. The sequenced material came from peripheral blood. The receptors were sampled from a human donor in a cohort sampled during active COVID-19.

The J gene is TRBJ2-1, the V gene TRBV6-2 or TRBV6-3, with TRBD2 matching 8 bases. V shed 2 bases and J 10 bases; nucleotides not matched to a gene: 10. The CDR3 runs 15 residues. Germline lookup yields CDR1 MNHEY and CDR2 SVGEGT. For the CDR3, the DNA is TGTGCCAGCAGTTACAGTCTAGCGGGCCCTTGGGAGCAGTTCTTC. This gives the protein CASSYSLAGPWEQFF.

This chain connects TRBV28 to TRBJ2-3; the match to TRBD2 covers 9 bases. The CDR3 has 15 amino acids. V gave up 5 bases and J gave up 0 bases; unmatched junction bases: 3. CDR1 is MDHEN, CDR2 SYDVKM, per germline. The CDR3 sequence is CASSLAGPSTDTQYF. The CDR3 nucleotides are TGTGCCAGCAGTCTAGCGGGGCCTAGCACAGATACGCAGTATTTT.

The chain joins TRBV6-6 to TRBJ1-2, with D unresolved. Trimming shortened V by 6 bases and J by 4 bases, and 6 bases separated the two germline ends. The germline V gene has CDR1 MNHNY and CDR2 SVGAGI (reference sequence). The CDR3 has 11 residues. Here the CDR3 reads CASSPGYGYTF. CDR3 nucleotide sequence: TGTGCCAGCAGCCCCGGCTATGGCTACACCTTC.

The CDR3 loop reads CASSPRTPGNIQYF. The CDR3, as DNA: TGTGCCAGCAGCCCTCGAACTCCGGGAAACATTCAGTACTTC. The chain employs TRBV9 and TRBJ2-4; no clear D gene. From germline, CDR1 is SGDLS and CDR2 YYNGEE. V was pared by 4 bases and J by 6 bases, with 14 bases between. The CDR3 consists of 14 residues.

This clone has more than one count but fewer than ten. The chain couples TRBV6-2 or TRBV6-3 to TRBJ1-1; D is ambiguous. The CDR3 runs to 14 residues. V was clipped by 0 bases and J by 6 bases, with 11 bases between them. Germline assignment: CDR1 MNHEY and CDR2 SVGEGT. The CDR3 DNA follows: TGTGCCAGCAGTTACTCGGCTTCGGGTTCTGAAGCTTTCTTT. Translating it yields CASSYSASGSEAFF.

The genes are TRBV3-1 (or the pseudogene TRBV3-2) and TRBJ2-1; D call uncertain. The CDR3 length is 14 residues. V was pared by 0 bases and J by 5 bases, with 8 bases between. Germline V gene sequence: CDR1 LGHDT, CDR2 YNNKEL (reference sequence). CDR3 coding DNA: TGTGCCAGCAGCCAAGAATGGAGAGACAATGAGCAGTTCTTC. This gives the protein CASSQEWRDNEQFF.

This clone was picked up one time. The chain carries TRBV10-2 and TRBJ1-5; D gene unclear. In germline, CDR1 is WSHSY, CDR2 SAAADI. The V end was cut by 3 bases, the J end by 1 base, with 16 bases between. CDR3 length: 17 amino acids. The CDR3 protein is CASSDFIGVESNQPQHF. CDR3 bases: TGCGCCAGCAGTGATTTTATCGGGGTAGAAAGCAATCAGCCCCAGCATTTT.

The chain recombines TRBV9 with TRBJ2-5; 9 nucleotides line up with TRBD1. The CDR3 extends over 15 amino acids. Per germline, CDR1 SGDLS and CDR2 YYNGEE. After removal of 4 bases from V and 2 bases from J, the junction contained 6 bases not matched to a gene. In nucleotides, the CDR3 is TGTGCCAGCAGCCCCGGACAGGGGTGGCAAGAGACCCAGTACTTC. Protein sequence: CASSPGQGWQETQYF.

This chain links TRBV6-1 with TRBJ1-5; no clear D. V was cut by 0 bases and J by 6 bases, with 12 bases left in between. Germline V gene sequence: CDR1 MNHNS, CDR2 SASEGT. This CDR3 is built from 15 residues. CDR3 DNA sequence: TGTGCCAGCAGTGAAGCGCTTCAGAGGTCTCAGCCCCAGCATTTT. Protein sequence: CASSEALQRSQPQHF.

DNA of the CDR3: TGTGCCAGCAGTCCTAGGACAGGGGGGCTCTACGAGCAGTACTTC. Translated, it gives CASSPRTGGLYEQYF. The rearrangement uses TRBV6-5 and TRBJ2-7; TRBD1 matches 10 bases. CDR1 and CDR2 (germline): MNHEY, SVGAGI. There are 15 residues in the CDR3. After removal of 5 bases from V and 3 bases from J, the junction contained 7 bases not matched to a gene.

This CDR3 reads CASSIIDRGPLQPQHF. CDR3 coding DNA: TGTGCCAGTAGTATTATCGACAGGGGGCCGCTTCAGCCCCAGCATTTT. The chain couples TRBV19 to TRBJ1-5; 10 bases are a match to TRBD1. Losses at the gene ends were 3 bases for V and 6 bases for J; bases not matched to a gene: 8. The CDR3 totals 16 residues. Germline-derived CDR1 and CDR2 are LNHDA and SQIVND (reference sequence).

This chain connects TRBV5-6 to TRBJ2-2; perhaps TRBD1 as D (6 bases). CDR1 and CDR2 from the germline V gene are SGHDT and YYEEEE. CDR3 length: 14 residues. V lost 2 bases to trimming and J lost 1 base, with 6 bases between them. The CDR3, as DNA: TGTGCCAGCAGCTTCAGGGGGAACACCGGGGAGCTGTTTTTT. Translating it yields CASSFRGNTGELFF.

The rearrangement uses TRBV20-1 and TRBJ2-5, with 7 bases that match TRBD1. Germline V CDR1 and CDR2: DFQATT, SNEGSKA (reference sequence). V was pared by 6 bases and J by 4 bases, with 2 bases of the junction left unmatched. The CDR3 totals 11 residues. CDR3: CSAHRGETQYF. CDR3 in DNA: TGCAGTGCCCACAGGGGAGAGACCCAGTACTTC.

The chain links TRBV5-4 to TRBJ1-1; 7 bases agree with TRBD1. Germline CDR1 reads SGHNT; CDR2 reads YYREEE (reference sequence). The CDR3 totals 15 residues. The V gene end was trimmed by 6 bases and the J gene end by 0 bases; junction bases not matched to a gene: 8. Here the CDR3 reads CASTQWTGLNTEAFF. CDR3 DNA: TGTGCCAGCACCCAATGGACAGGCTTGAACACTGAAGCTTTCTTT.

This chain joins TRBV30 and TRBJ1-2; 8 bases align to TRBD1. The CDR3 totals 14 residues. Trimming at V came to 6 bases and at J to 4 bases, leaving 10 bases not matched to a gene. From germline, CDR1 is GTSNPN and CDR2 SVGIG (reference sequence). The CDR3 sequence: CACPRTGRVYGYTF. The CDR3, as DNA: TGTGCCTGCCCCCGGACAGGGCGCGTCTATGGCTACACCTTC.